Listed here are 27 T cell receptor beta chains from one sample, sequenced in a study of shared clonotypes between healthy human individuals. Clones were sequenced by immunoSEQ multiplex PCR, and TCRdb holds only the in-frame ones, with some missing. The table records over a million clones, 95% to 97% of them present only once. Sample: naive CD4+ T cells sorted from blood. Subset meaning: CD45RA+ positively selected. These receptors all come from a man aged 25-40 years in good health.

In nucleotides, the CDR3 is TGTGCCAGCAGTCTAGGGGGGACTAGCGGAGATACGCAGTATTTT. Encoded protein: CASSLGGTSGDTQYF. This sequence joins TRBV28 and TRBJ2-3, with 11 bases that match TRBD2. Germline CDR1 reads MDHEN; CDR2 reads SYDVKM. The J segment lost 5 bases and the V segment lost 5 bases, leaving 6 bases of the junction unmatched. This CDR3 comprises 15 residues.

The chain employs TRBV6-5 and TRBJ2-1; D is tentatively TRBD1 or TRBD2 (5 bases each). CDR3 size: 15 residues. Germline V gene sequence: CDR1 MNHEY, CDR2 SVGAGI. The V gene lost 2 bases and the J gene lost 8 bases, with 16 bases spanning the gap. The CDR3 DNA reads TGTGCCAGCAGTTACGCCGGGAACTGGGGCGATGAGCAGTTCTTC. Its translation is CASSYAGNWGDEQFF.

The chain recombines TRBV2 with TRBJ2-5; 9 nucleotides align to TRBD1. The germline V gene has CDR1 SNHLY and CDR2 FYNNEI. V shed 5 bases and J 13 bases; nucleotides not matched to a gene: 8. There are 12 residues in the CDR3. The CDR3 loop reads CASSSSGTGLYF. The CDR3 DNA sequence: TGTGCCAGCAGTTCTTCCGGGACAGGGTTGTACTTC.

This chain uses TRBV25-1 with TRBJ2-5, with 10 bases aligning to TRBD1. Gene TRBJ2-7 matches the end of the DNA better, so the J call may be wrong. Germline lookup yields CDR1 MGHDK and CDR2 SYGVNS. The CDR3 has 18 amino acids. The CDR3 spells CASSENRRDRGHSYEQYF. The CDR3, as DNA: TGTGCCAGCAGTGAAAACCGGAGAGACAGGGGGCACTCCTACGAGCAGTACTTC.

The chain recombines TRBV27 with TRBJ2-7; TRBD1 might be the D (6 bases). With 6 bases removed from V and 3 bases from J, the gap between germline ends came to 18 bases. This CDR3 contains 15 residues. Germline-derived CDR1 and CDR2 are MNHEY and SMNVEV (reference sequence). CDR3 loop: CASRAQGYLVYEQYF. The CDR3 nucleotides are TGTGCCAGCAGAGCGCAGGGGTATCTCGTCTACGAGCAGTACTTC.

DNA of the CDR3: TGTGCCAGCAGCTTATTTTCAGGGGGAGAGCAGTTCTTC. Translating it yields CASSLFSGGEQFF. This sequence joins TRBV5-6 and TRBJ2-1, with TRBD1 identical over 7 bases. Germline V gives CDR1 SGHDT, CDR2 YYEEEE. Germline trimming cut 2 bases from V and 10 bases from J; bases unmatched to any gene: 6. CDR3 size: 13 residues.

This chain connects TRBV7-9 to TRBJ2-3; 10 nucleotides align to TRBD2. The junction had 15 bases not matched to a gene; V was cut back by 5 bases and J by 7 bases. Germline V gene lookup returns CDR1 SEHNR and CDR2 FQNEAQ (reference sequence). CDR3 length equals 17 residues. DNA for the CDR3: TGTGCCAGCAGCATTGGGGGGCTAGCGGGAGTTATGAATACGCAGTATTTT. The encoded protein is CASSIGGLAGVMNTQYF.

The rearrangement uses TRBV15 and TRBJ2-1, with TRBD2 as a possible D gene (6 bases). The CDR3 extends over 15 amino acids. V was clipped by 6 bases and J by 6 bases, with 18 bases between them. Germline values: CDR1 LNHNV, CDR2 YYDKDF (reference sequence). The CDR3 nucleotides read TGTGCCACCAGACCACGACTAGAACCGTCCAATGAGCAGTTCTTC. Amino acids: CATRPRLEPSNEQFF.

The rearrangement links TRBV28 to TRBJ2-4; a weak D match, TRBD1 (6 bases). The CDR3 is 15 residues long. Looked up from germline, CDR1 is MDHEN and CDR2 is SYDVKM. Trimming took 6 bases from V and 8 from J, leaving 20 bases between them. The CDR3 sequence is CASSIDRRLGDIQYF. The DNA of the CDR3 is TGTGCCAGCAGCATCGACAGGAGGCTAGGGGACATTCAGTACTTC.

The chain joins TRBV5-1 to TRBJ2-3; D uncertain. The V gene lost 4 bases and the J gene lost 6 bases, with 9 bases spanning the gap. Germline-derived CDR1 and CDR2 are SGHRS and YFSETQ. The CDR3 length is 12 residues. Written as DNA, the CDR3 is TGCGCCAGCAGCCCCGTTGACGATACGCAGTATTTT. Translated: CASSPVDDTQYF. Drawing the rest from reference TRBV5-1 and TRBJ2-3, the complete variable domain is KAGVTQTPRYLIKTRGQQVTLSCSPISGHRSVSWYQQTPGQGLQFLFEYFSETQRNKGNFPGRFSGRQFSNSRSEMNVSTLELGDSALYLCASSPVDDTQYFGPGTRLTVL.

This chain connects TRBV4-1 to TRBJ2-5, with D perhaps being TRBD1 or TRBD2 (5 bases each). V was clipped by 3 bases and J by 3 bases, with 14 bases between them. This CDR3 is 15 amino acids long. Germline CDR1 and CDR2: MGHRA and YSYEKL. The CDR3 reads CASSQTGTGKETQYF. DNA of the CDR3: TGCGCCAGCAGCCAGACCGGGACGGGTAAAGAGACCCAGTACTTC.

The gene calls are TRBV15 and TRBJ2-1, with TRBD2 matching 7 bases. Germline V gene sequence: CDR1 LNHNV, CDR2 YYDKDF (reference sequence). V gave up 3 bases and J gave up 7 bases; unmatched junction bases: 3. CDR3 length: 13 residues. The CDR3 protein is CATSRGGRNEQFF. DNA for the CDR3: TGTGCCACCAGCAGGGGAGGGAGAAATGAGCAGTTCTTC.

The CDR3 sequence: CASSGGSLSYNEQFF. The CDR3 coding sequence is TGTGCCAGCAGTGGGGGCTCTTTATCCTACAATGAGCAGTTCTTC. The genes are TRBV6-1 and TRBJ2-1, with TRBD1 as a possible D gene (5 bases). The V gene's germline CDR1 is MNHNS and CDR2 SASEGT. Trimming took off 4 bases at V and 1 base at J, with 11 bases between the two ends. This CDR3 has 15 amino acids.

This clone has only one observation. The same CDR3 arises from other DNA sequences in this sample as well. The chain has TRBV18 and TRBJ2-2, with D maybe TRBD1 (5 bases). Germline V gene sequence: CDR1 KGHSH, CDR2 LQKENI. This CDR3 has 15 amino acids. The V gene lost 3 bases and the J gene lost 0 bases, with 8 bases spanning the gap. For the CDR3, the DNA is TGTGCCAGCTCACCGGGCAGGGCGAACACCGGGGAGCTGTTTTTT. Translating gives CASSPGRANTGELFF.

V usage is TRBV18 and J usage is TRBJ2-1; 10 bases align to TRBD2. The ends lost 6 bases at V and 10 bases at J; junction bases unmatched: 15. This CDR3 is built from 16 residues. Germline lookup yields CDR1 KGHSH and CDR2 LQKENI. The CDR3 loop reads CASSSQGLAGVGEQFF. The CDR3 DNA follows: TGTGCCAGCTCGTCACAGGGGCTAGCGGGAGTGGGAGAGCAGTTCTTC.

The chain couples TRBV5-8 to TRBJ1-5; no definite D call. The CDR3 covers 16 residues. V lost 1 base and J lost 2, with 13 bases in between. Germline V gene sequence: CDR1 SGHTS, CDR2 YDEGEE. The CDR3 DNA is TGTGCCAGCAGCTTGAGGCCCGGGATTGGCAATCAGCCCCAGCATTTT. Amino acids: CASSLRPGIGNQPQHF.

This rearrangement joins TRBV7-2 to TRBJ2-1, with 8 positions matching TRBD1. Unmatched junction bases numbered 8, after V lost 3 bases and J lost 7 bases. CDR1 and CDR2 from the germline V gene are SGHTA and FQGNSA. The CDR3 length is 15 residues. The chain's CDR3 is CASSLQDRERNEQFF. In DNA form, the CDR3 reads TGTGCCAGCAGCTTGCAGGACAGGGAGCGGAATGAGCAGTTCTTC.

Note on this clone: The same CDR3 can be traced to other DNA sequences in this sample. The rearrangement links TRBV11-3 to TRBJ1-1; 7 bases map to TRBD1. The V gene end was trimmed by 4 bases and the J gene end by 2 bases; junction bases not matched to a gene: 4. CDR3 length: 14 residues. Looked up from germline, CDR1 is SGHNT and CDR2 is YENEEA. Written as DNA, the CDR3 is TGTGCCAGCAGCTCGGGACAGACCAACACTGAAGCTTTCTTT. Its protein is CASSSGQTNTEAFF.

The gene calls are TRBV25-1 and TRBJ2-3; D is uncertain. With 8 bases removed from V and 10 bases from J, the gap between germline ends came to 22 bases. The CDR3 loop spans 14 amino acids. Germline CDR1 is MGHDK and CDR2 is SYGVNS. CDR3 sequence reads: CASSPTGQRIAQYF. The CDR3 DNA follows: TGTGCCAGCTCCCCCACCGGCCAACGTATAGCGCAGTATTTT.

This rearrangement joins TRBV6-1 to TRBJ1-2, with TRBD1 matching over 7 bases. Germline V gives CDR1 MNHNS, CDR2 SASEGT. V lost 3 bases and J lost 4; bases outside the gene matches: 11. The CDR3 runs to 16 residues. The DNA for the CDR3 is TGTGCCAGCAGTGACCGTTCAGGGGGAGATACCTATGGCTACACCTTC. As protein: CASSDRSGGDTYGYTF.

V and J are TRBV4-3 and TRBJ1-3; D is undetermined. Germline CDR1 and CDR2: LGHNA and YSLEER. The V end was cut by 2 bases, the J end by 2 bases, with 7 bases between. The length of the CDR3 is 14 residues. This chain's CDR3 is CASSQRTAGNTIYF. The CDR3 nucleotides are TGCGCCAGCAGCCAAAGGACGGCTGGAAACACCATATATTTT.

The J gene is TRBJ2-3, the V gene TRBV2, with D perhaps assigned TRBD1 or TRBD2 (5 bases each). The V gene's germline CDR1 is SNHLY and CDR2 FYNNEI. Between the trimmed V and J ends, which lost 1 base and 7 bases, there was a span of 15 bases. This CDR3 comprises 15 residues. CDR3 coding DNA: TGTGCCAGCAGTGAAGAGACGGCAGGGAGTAATACGCAGTATTTT. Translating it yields CASSEETAGSNTQYF.

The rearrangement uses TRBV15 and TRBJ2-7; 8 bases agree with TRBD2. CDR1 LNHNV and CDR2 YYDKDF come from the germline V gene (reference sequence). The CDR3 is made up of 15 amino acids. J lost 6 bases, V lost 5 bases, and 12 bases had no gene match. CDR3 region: CATSRTTSATAEQYF. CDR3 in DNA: TGTGCCACCAGCCGAACGACTAGCGCTACCGCCGAGCAGTACTTC.

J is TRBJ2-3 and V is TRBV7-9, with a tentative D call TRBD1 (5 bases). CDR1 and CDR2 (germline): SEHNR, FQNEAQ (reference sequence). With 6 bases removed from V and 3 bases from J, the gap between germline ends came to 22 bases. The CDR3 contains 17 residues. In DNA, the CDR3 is TGTGCCAGCAGTTCCCCTGGGGCTAGACAAGTAACAGATACGCAGTATTTT. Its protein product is CASSSPGARQVTDTQYF.

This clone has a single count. CDR3 residues: CASTRREAPGQETQYF. The CDR3 DNA reads TGCGCCAGCACCCGGCGGGAGGCCCCGGGCCAAGAGACCCAGTACTTC. The J gene is TRBJ2-5, the V gene TRBV10-1; 8 bases match TRBD2. Germline assignment: CDR1 WNHNN and CDR2 SYGVQD (reference sequence). Unmatched junction bases numbered 11, after V lost 7 bases and J lost 1 base. The CDR3 consists of 16 residues.

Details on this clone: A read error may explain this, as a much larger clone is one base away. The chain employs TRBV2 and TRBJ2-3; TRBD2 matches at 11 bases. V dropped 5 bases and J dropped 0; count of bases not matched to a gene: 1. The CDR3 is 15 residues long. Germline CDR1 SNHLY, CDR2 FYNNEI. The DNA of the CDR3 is TGTGCCAGCAGTTGGACTAGCGGGAGCACAGATACGCAGTATTTT. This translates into CASSWTSGSTDTQYF.

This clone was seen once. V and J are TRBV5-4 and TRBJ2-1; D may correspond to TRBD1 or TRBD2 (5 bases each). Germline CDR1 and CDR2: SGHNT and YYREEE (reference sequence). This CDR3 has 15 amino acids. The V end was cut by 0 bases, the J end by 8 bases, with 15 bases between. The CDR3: CASSLGGGEGDEQFF. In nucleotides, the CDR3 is TGTGCCAGCAGCTTGGGGGGCGGAGAGGGAGATGAGCAGTTCTTC.